These 23 T cell receptor beta chains came from one sample sequenced in a study of blood T cell repertoires in COVID-19. Profiled with immunoSEQ multiplex PCR; TCRdb holds only in-frame clones, not every one. The sample shows tens of thousands of clones, under 95% of them seen only once. Sequenced input: peripheral blood. The receptors shown here come from a human donor in a cohort sampled during active COVID-19.

The CDR3 DNA sequence: TGTGCCAGCAGGAGAGGCTCTGGAAACACCATATATTTT. It is translated as CASRRGSGNTIYF. The chain carries TRBV3-1 (or the pseudogene TRBV3-2) and TRBJ1-3; D is undetermined. V was shortened by 6 bases and J by 0 bases, with 6 bases between the two germline ends. Germline assignment: CDR1 LGHDT and CDR2 YNNKEL (reference sequence). The CDR3 contains 13 residues.

This chain joins TRBV12-3 or TRBV12-4 and TRBJ1-2, with D possibly matching TRBD1 (5 bases). Trimming pared 7 bases from V and 2 bases from J, leaving 11 bases between. The CDR3 covers 13 residues. The CDR3 DNA follows: TGTGCCAGCACCGTAGCAGGGAACTATGGCTACACCTTC. Its translation is CASTVAGNYGYTF.

This clone was detected only a few times. The chain combines TRBV10-3 with TRBJ1-3, with TRBD1 as a possible D gene (6 bases). The CDR3 extends over 14 amino acids. Germline V gene sequence: CDR1 ENHRY, CDR2 SYGVKD. V lost 6 bases and J 0 bases, leaving 9 bases between the germline ends. CDR3 in amino acids: CAIRDRSSGNTIYF. Written as DNA, the CDR3 is TGTGCCATCAGGGACAGATCCTCTGGAAACACCATATATTTT.

This CDR3 is CASSPPGGSYEQYF. Written as DNA, the CDR3 is TGTGCCAGCAGCCCTCCGGGGGGATCCTACGAGCAGTACTTC. The chain employs TRBV7-8 and TRBJ2-7; 7 bases are shared with TRBD2. Germline V gene sequence: CDR1 SGHVS, CDR2 FQNEAQ. J lost 1 base, V lost 5 bases, and 5 bases had no gene match. The CDR3 is made up of 14 amino acids.

The rearrangement joins TRBV29-1 to TRBJ2-5, with D perhaps matching TRBD2 (6 bases). The CDR3 extends over 13 amino acids. Between the trimmed V and J ends, which lost 3 bases and 1 base, there was a span of 9 bases. Per the germline V gene, CDR1 is SQVTM and CDR2 is ANQGSEA. The CDR3 nucleotides read TGCAGCGTTGAGCGGGACGTCCAAGAGACCCAGTACTTC. As protein: CSVERDVQETQYF. Looking up the rest from reference TRBV29-1 and TRBJ2-5 gives the full variable domain: SAVISQKPSRDICQRGTSLTIQCQVDSQVTMMFWYRQQPGQSLTLIATANQGSEATYESGFVIDKFPISRPNLTFSTLTVSNMSPEDSSIYLCSVERDVQETQYFGPGTRLLVL.

CDR3 sequence: CASSSGVPNNEQFF. CDR3 in DNA: TGTGCCAGCAGCTCAGGGGTACCCAACAATGAGCAGTTCTTC. The chain carries TRBV5-6 and TRBJ2-1; D perhaps matches TRBD1 (6 bases). CDR1 SGHDT and CDR2 YYEEEE come from the germline V gene. The CDR3 is 14 residues long. With 3 bases removed from V and 5 bases from J, the gap between germline ends came to 12 bases. Variable domain in full (rest from reference TRBV5-6 and TRBJ2-1): DAGVTQSPTHLIKTRGQQVTLRCSPKSGHDTVSWYQQALGQGPQFIFQYYEEEERQRGNFPDRFSGHQFPNYSSELNVNALLLGDSALYLCASSSGVPNNEQFFGPGTRLTVL.

The gene calls are TRBV6-2 or TRBV6-3 and TRBJ2-5, with 13 bases that match TRBD2. With 5 bases clipped from V and 2 bases from J, the junction kept 2 bases outside the gene matches. From germline, CDR1 is MNHEY and CDR2 SVGEGT. The CDR3 is 15 amino acids. This CDR3 reads CASSRLAGGQETQYF. The CDR3, as DNA: TGTGCCAGCAGTCGACTAGCGGGGGGACAAGAGACCCAGTACTTC.

This chain joins TRBV5-6 and TRBJ2-7; 8 nucleotides agree with TRBD1. This CDR3 contains 15 residues. Germline CDR1 is SGHDT and CDR2 is YYEEEE. V shed 0 bases and J 2 bases; nucleotides not matched to a gene: 4. The CDR3 spells CASSLGDRSTYEQYF. The CDR3 DNA reads as TGTGCCAGCAGCTTGGGGGACAGGTCGACCTACGAGCAGTACTTC. Full variable domain (missing parts from reference TRBV5-6 and TRBJ2-7): DAGVTQSPTHLIKTRGQQVTLRCSPKSGHDTVSWYQQALGQGPQFIFQYYEEEERQRGNFPDRFSGHQFPNYSSELNVNALLLGDSALYLCASSLGDRSTYEQYFGPGTRLTVT.

This chain links TRBV7-2 with TRBJ2-2, with D perhaps TRBD2 (6 bases). With 7 bases removed from V and 1 base from J, the gap between germline ends came to 16 bases. The CDR3 spans 16 residues. Germline V gives CDR1 SGHTA, CDR2 FQGNSA. The CDR3 loop is CASTQGLPMNTGELFF. CDR3 DNA sequence: TGTGCCAGCACCCAAGGACTACCTATGAACACCGGGGAGCTGTTTTTT.

The chain recombines TRBV5-6 with TRBJ2-5; D is uncertain. The CDR3 is 14 amino acids. CDR1 is SGHDT and CDR2 is YYEEEE in the germline V gene. V lost 2 bases, J lost 5 bases, and 13 bases lay in between. The chain's CDR3 is CASSFQLASETQYF. As DNA, the CDR3 is TGTGCCAGCAGCTTCCAATTAGCCTCGGAGACCCAGTACTTC.

V gene TRBV5-1 combines with J gene TRBJ2-1; 13 bases are shared with TRBD2. This CDR3 region has 17 residues. After removal of 0 bases from V and 7 bases from J, the junction contained 7 bases not matched to a gene. Germline CDR1 reads SGHRS; CDR2 reads YFSETQ. CDR3 DNA sequence: TGCGCCAGCAGCTTGGCAACTAGCGGGGGGGCCCGGAATGAGCAGTTCTTC. Residues: CASSLATSGGARNEQFF.

The chain links TRBV11-2 to TRBJ1-1; D remains unclear. Per germline, CDR1 SGHAT and CDR2 FQNNGV. Trimming stripped 1 base from V and 0 bases from J, with 9 bases between. This CDR3 is built from 15 residues. The CDR3 sequence is CASSLGPGMNTEAFF. DNA of the CDR3: TGTGCCAGCAGCTTAGGCCCGGGGATGAACACTGAAGCTTTCTTT.

The rearrangement uses TRBV5-8 and TRBJ2-4; D uncertain. The germline CDR1 and CDR2 sequences are SGHTS and YDEGEE. Trimming pared 2 bases from V and 1 base from J, leaving 10 bases between. This CDR3 comprises 15 residues. The CDR3 region is CASSLAGSAKNIQYF. CDR3 in DNA: TGTGCCAGCAGCTTAGCCGGGTCGGCCAAAAACATTCAGTACTTC.

The gene calls are TRBV14 and TRBJ1-1, with 9 bases aligning to TRBD1. The length of the CDR3 is 16 residues. CDR1 and CDR2 (germline): SGHDN, FVKESK. Trimming removed 4 bases from V and 0 bases from J; junction bases left unmatched: 6. For the CDR3, the DNA is TGTGCCAGCAGCCTTTGGACAGGGGCCATGAACACTGAAGCTTTCTTT. It yields the protein CASSLWTGAMNTEAFF.

This chain links TRBV12-3 or TRBV12-4 with TRBJ2-7, with TRBD2 identical over 7 bases. With V trimmed by 6 bases and J by 2 bases, 4 bases remained unmatched. This CDR3 spans 13 amino acids. DNA of the CDR3: TGTGCCAGCAGGGCCGGGACTACCTACGAGCAGTACTTC. This codes for CASRAGTTYEQYF.

In its sample, this clone was seen once. The chain couples TRBV7-2 to TRBJ2-7; 9 bases are shared with TRBD2. V shed 4 bases, J shed 4 bases, and the junction held 8 bases outside the gene matches. CDR1 and CDR2 (germline): SGHTA, FQGNSA. The CDR3 spans 15 residues. This CDR3 reads CASSSERGENYEQYF. In DNA, the CDR3 is TGTGCCAGCAGCTCAGAGCGGGGGGAGAATTACGAGCAGTACTTC.

The V call is TRBV10-3, the J call TRBJ2-4, with 7 bases identical to TRBD1. Germline V gene data show CDR1 as ENHRY and CDR2 as SYGVKD. Germline trimming cut 6 bases from V and 6 bases from J; bases unmatched to any gene: 5. There are 13 residues in the CDR3. CDR3 protein: CAISAGTVNIQYF. Written as DNA, the CDR3 is TGTGCCATCAGCGCCGGGACAGTAAACATTCAGTACTTC.

The CDR3 nucleotides are TGCGCCAGCAGCCAGACCGAACAGGGATCCTCCTACGAGCAGTACTTC. This gives the protein CASSQTEQGSSYEQYF. The chain uses TRBV4-1 and TRBJ2-7; weak D call: TRBD1 (6 bases). Germline CDR1 MGHRA, CDR2 YSYEKL. Trimming took off 3 bases at V and 0 bases at J, with 15 bases between the two ends. The CDR3 spans 16 residues.

V is TRBV5-6 and J is TRBJ1-4; 7 bases line up with TRBD1. Germline CDR1 reads SGHDT; CDR2 reads YYEEEE. This CDR3 is 15 amino acids long. V gave up 1 base and J gave up 7 bases; unmatched junction bases: 7. The CDR3 here is CASSLTGDRFEKLFF. CDR3 sequence (DNA): TGTGCCAGCAGCTTGACAGGGGACAGATTTGAAAAACTGTTTTTT.

This rearrangement joins TRBV7-9 to TRBJ1-1; possible D gene TRBD1, 6 bases. Germline CDR1 and CDR2: SEHNR and FQNEAQ (reference sequence). The CDR3 is made up of 15 amino acids. Trimming left V 6 bases short and J 5 bases short, with 19 bases between. The CDR3 loop is CASSRVPGHTTEAFF. Written as DNA, the CDR3 is TGTGCCAGCAGTCGGGTTCCGGGACATACGACTGAAGCTTTCTTT. Filled out from reference TRBV7-9 and TRBJ1-1, the complete variable domain reads DTGVSQNPRHKITKRGQNVTFRCDPISEHNRLYWYRQTLGQGPEFLTYFQNEAQLEKSRLLSDRFSAERPKGSFSTLEIQRTEQGDSAMYLCASSRVPGHTTEAFFGQGTRLTVV.

The V and J genes are TRBV29-1 and TRBJ2-7, with 8 bases that match TRBD1. This CDR3 is 13 amino acids long. With 7 bases clipped from V and 0 bases from J, the junction kept 5 bases outside the gene matches. Looked up from germline, CDR1 is SQVTM and CDR2 is ANQGSEA. CDR3 bases: TGCAGCGCTTCCGGGACAGGCTCCTACGAGCAGTACTTC. Amino acid sequence: CSASGTGSYEQYF.

The chain has TRBV7-9 and TRBJ2-1; a possible D gene is TRBD2 (6 bases). Germline lookup yields CDR1 SEHNR and CDR2 FQNEAQ (reference sequence). The CDR3 has 17 residues. V was pared by 5 bases and J by 0 bases, with 17 bases between. The CDR3 nucleotides read TGTGCCAGCAGCGCCCTGCGGAGGGCCAACTCCTACAATGAGCAGTTCTTC. Amino acids: CASSALRRANSYNEQFF.

This clone was recorded a few times. The chain has TRBV14 and TRBJ1-2, with TRBD1 matching 10 bases. With V trimmed by 5 bases and J by 11 bases, 5 bases remained unmatched. Germline V gives CDR1 SGHDN, CDR2 FVKESK. The CDR3 length is 12 residues. The CDR3 sequence: CASSFRQGAYTF. DNA for the CDR3: TGTGCCAGCAGCTTTCGACAGGGGGCATACACCTTC.